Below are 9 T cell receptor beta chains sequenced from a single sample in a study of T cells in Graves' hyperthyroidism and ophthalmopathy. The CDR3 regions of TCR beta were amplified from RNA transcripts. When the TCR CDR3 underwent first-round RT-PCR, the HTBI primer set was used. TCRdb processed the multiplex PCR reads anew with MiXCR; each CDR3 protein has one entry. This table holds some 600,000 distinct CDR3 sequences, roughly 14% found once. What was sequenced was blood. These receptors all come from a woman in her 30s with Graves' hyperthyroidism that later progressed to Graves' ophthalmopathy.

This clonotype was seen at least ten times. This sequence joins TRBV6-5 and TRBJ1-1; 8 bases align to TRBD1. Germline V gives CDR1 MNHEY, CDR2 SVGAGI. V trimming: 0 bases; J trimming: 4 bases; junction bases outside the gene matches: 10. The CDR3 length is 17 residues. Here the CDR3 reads CASSYSAGGHFRTEAFF. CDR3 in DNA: TGTGCCAGCAGTTACTCGGCAGGGGGCCATTTTCGCACTGAAGCTTTCTTT.

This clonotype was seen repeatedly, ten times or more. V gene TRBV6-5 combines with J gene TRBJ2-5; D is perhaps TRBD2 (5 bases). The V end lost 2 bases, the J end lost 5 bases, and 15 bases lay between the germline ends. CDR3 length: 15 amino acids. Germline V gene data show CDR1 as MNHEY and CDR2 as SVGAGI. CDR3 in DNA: TGTGCCAGCAGTTACCGAGGGAGATTTGCGGAGACCCAGTACTTC. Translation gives CASSYRGRFAETQYF.

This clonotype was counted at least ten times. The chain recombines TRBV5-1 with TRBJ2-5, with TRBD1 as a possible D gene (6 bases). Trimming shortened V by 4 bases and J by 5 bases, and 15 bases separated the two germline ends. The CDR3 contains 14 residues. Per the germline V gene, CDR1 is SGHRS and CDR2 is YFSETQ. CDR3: CASSPVQGQETQYF. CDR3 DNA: TGCGCCAGCAGCCCGGTGCAGGGGCAGGAGACCCAGTACTTC.

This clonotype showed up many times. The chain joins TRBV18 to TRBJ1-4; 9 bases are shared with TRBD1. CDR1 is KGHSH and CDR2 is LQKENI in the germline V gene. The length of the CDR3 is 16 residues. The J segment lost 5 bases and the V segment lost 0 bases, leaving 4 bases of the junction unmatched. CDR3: CASSPPTGTGNEKLFF. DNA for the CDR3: TGTGCCAGCTCACCACCGACCGGGACAGGGAATGAAAAACTGTTTTTT.

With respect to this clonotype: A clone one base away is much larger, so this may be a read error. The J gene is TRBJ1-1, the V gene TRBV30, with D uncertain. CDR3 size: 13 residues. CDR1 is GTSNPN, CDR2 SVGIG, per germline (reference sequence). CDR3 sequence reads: CAWSRHLNTKAFF. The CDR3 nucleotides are TGTGCCTGGAGCCGACACCTGAACACTAAAGCTTTCTTT.

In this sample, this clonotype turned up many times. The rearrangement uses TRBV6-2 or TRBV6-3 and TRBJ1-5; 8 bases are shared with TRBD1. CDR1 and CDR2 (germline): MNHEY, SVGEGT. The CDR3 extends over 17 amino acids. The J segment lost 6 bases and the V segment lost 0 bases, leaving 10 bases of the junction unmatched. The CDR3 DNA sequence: TGTGCCAGCAGTTACTCGCAACAGGGGGTAGGGGGTCAGCCCCAGCATTTT. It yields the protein CASSYSQQGVGGQPQHF.

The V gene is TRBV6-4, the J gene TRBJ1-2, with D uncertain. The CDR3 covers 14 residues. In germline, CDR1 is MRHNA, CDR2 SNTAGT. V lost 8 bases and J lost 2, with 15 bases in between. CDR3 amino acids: CASAPGSGNYGYTF. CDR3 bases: TGTGCCAGCGCCCCGGGGAGTGGCAACTATGGCTACACCTTC.

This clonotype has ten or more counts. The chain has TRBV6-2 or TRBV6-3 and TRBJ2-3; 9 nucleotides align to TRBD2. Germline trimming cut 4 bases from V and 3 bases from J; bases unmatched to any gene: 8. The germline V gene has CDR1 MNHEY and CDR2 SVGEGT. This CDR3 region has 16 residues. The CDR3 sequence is CASSSGTSLRTDTQYF. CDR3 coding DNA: TGTGCCAGCAGTTCCGGGACTAGCCTTAGGACAGATACGCAGTATTTT.

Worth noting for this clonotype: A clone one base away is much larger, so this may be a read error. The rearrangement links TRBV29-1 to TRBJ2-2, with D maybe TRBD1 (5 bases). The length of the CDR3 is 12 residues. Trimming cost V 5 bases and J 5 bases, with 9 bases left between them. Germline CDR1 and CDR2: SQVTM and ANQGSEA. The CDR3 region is CSVHRSTGELFF. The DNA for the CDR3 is TGCAGCGTTCACAGGAGTACCGGGGAGCTGTTTTTT.